This T cell receptor (beta chain) came from a study of vaccination and CD4 T cells after COVID-19 (dated by TCRdb to 2021 to 2024). Study-level background: Every convalescent patient had a positive nasal swab PCR test for SARS-CoV-2, with mild disease in 9 or 10 patients and severe disease in one. In 10 COVID-19 convalescent patients and a few infection-naive healthy vaccine recipients, the spike-specific CD4+ TCR repertoire before mRNA vaccination was compared with the repertoire after mRNA vaccination. Post-COVID blood samples from convalescent patients were collected a median of approximately 93 days after diagnosis, with a range of roughly 35 to 180 days. Post-vaccine blood samples were taken a median of roughly 75 days after the second vaccine dose, with a range of roughly 14 to 250 days. Participants received two doses of either the Pfizer-BioNTech BNT162b2 vaccine (n=8) or the Moderna mRNA-1273 vaccine (n=2). The convalescent cohort comprised six males and four females, including two Hispanic individuals, seven Caucasians, two Asians and one multiracial person. A few convalescent patients gave samples both early after vaccination (day 14) and late after vaccination (days 161 to 241). Summary of the overall study and its limitations: The number of convalescent patients in the study was relatively small, and the study did not examine early timepoints following natural infection. In convalescent patients, nearly all vaccine-specific clones (304 of 307) were found to be mono-reactive for SARS-CoV-2 spike rather than cross-reactive with common cold coronaviruses. In convalescent patients, a median roughly 87% of post-vaccine SARS-CoV-2-reactive clones were detected only after vaccination, suggesting vaccine-specific priming. The median number of SARS-CoV-2-reactive clonotypes rose from 20 to 25 after infection to some 40 after vaccination, but the change was not significant.

Sample time point, as interpreted from the label and publication: late sampling 161 to 241 days after vaccination in a few convalescent patients. Positive SARS-CoV-2 PCR tests in the convalescent patients dated from March to December 2020, before Alpha, Beta and Delta variants emerged in the United States. Ficoll-Paque Plus gradient centrifugation was used to isolate PBMCs from whole blood, and the isolated PBMCs were then either used fresh or cryopreserved at -140C. The method behind the library was PCR. TCRdb names Illumina iSeq 100 as the instrument used. The paper's data handling went like this. Non-productive sequences were removed, and CDR3s that did not start with C, did not end with F or W, or were shorter than 7 amino acids were discarded. CDR3 homology was assessed with Levenshtein distances (stringdist) and unrooted phylogenetic trees (ape) in R version 3.6.1. Through fastp at Q25 and MiXCR, TCRdb rebuilt clones from the public reads, retaining in-frame beta chains. Each entry is one CDR3 protein sequence, shown with its most common DNA and genes. Clone size and V and J calls follow TCRdb, not the original study. Recorded for this sample are 25,000 or so distinct CDR3 sequences; approximately 48% of them occurred a single time. The ten largest account for about 5.7% of the sample.

There are a few counts of this clonotype. It has no known antigen specificity. No much larger clone exists at a distance of one base, and base qualities are not known. For CDR1 and CDR2, the germline V gene (reference sequence) lists MNHEY and SMNVEV. The CDR3 runs 17 residues from the cysteine to the phenylalanine. The entry retains the CDR3 DNA only, 51 bases that are in frame from base 1. Clipping removes 3 bases from V and 3 bases from J, with 9 as the unmatched junction base count. The sample was CD4+ T cells from blood, taken about 7 months after SARS-CoV-2 vaccination. The chain is made from TRBV27 and TRBJ2-1; 9 central bases correspond to TRBD2. The clonotype was recovered from a human donor who had recovered from COVID-19. The CDR3 region reads CASSFPSGKGDYNEQFF. The nucleotide sequence is TGTGCCAGCAGTTTTCCTAGCGGGAAGGGGGACTACAATGAGCAGTTCTTC.